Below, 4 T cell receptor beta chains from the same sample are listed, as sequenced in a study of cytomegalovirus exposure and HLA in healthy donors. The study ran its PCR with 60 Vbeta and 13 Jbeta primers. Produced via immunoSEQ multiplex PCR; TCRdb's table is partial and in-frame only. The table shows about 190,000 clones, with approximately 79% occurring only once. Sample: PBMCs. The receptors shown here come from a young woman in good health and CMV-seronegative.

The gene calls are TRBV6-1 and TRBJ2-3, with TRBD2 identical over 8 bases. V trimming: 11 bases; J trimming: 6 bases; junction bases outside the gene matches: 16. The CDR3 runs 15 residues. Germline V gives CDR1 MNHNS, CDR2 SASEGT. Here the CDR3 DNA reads TGTGCCGGGACCTCATGGCGGGGGGCTTCGGATACGCAGTATTTT. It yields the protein CAGTSWRGASDTQYF.

The CDR3 bases are TGTGCCAGTAGTATAGCGGGAGTGAACACCGGGGAGCTGTTTTTT. Translating gives CASSIAGVNTGELFF. This sequence joins TRBV19 and TRBJ2-2, with D possibly TRBD2 on 6 matching bases. Germline V gives CDR1 LNHDA, CDR2 SQIVND (reference sequence). The CDR3 sequence is 15 residues long. V dropped 1 base and J dropped 1 base, with 7 bases sitting between them.

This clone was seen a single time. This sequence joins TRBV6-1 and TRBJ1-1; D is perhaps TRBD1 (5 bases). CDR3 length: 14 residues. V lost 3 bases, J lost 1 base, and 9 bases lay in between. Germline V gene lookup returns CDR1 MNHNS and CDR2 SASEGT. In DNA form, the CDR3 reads TGTGCCAGCAGTGATCGACAGAGGAACACTGAAGCTTTCTTT. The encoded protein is CASSDRQRNTEAFF.

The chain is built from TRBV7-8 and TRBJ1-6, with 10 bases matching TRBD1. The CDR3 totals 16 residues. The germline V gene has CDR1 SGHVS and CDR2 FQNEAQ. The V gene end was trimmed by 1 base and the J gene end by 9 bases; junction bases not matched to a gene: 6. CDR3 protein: CASSLDGGTGVSPLHF. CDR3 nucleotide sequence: TGTGCCAGCAGCTTAGACGGGGGGACAGGGGTTTCACCCCTCCACTTT.